The text below deals with one T cell receptor beta chain. As yet, its antigen is unknown. This entry belongs to a study of long-term antiretroviral therapy in people with HIV. It was version v3.0 of the immunoSEQ assay that was run at survey level. The data were produced by immunoSEQ multiplex PCR, yet TCRdb's version contains in-frame clones alone and is incomplete. Of around 35,000 clones detected, 65% to 85% appear once; the ten largest clones hold 8% to 10%. Overall study findings and caveats: Although diversity increased after ART, it remained lower than in transplant donor controls.

The CDR3 is 17 amino acids. Looked up from germline, CDR1 is SQVTM and CDR2 is ANQGSEA. V trimming: 4 bases; J trimming: 0 bases; junction bases outside the gene matches: 8. In the United States, treatment was given to all participants with HIV. The input for sequencing was unsorted PBMCs, taken 3.1 years after starting antiretroviral therapy. The source is a woman aged 45 to 65 with HIV. This sequence joins TRBV29-1 and TRBJ2-3; 12 positions match TRBD1. The CDR3 sequence is CSVAGTGGHPSTDTQYF. DNA for the CDR3: TGCAGCGTTGCGGGGACAGGGGGCCACCCGAGCACAGATACGCAGTATTTT.